Following are 32 T cell receptor beta chains from one sample sequenced in a study of regulatory T cells in long-lasting Graves disease. Time point described: newly diagnosed GD, antithyroid drugs for less than 3 months. The TCR library was made from RNA extracted from PBMCs. The authors built TCR beta libraries using iRepertoire HTBI primers and Arm-PCR of CDR3 regions. Each CDR3 protein is one row after TCRdb ran MiXCR on the multiplex PCR reads. The sample carries hundreds of thousands of distinct CDR3 sequences, 16% recorded once. This sample also appeared in a second study, on T cells in Graves' hyperthyroidism and ophthalmopathy.

This sample comprised peripheral blood mononuclear cells (PBMCs), obtained at new diagnosis, from a patient treated with antithyroid drugs. The receptors originated from a woman aged 25-40 years with Graves disease.

Worth noting for this clonotype: The junction and the germline gene differ at one end; a read error may be behind it. The V and J genes are TRBV29-1 and TRBJ2-5; D is uncertain. The germline V gene has CDR1 SQVTM and CDR2 ANQGSEA. The CDR3 has 9 residues. The CDR3 region has the DNA TGCAGCGTCGAAGAAGCCCAGTACTTC. This gives the protein CSVEEAQYF.

This clonotype was found many times. The gene calls are TRBV28 and TRBJ1-1, with D unclear. Trimming cost V 1 base and J 7 bases, with 16 bases left between them. Germline V gene lookup returns CDR1 MDHEN and CDR2 SYDVKM. The CDR3 runs 15 residues. CDR3 in amino acids: CASSLSSQSRIEAFF. CDR3 in DNA: TGTGCCAGCAGTTTATCAAGCCAGTCAAGGATTGAAGCTTTCTTT.

This clonotype was counted between two and nine times. One base away lies a much larger clone, so this may be a sequencing read error. The chain carries TRBV7-2 and TRBJ2-2; a possible D gene is TRBD1 (6 bases). Germline values: CDR1 SGHTA, CDR2 FQGNSA. V was pared by 5 bases and J by 10 bases, with 20 bases between. The CDR3 consists of 15 residues. CDR3 DNA: TGTGCCAGCAGCCCCGCCCGGGACAATGCCGAGGAGCTGTTTTTT. Its translation is CASSPARDNAEELFF.

This clonotype appeared many times. The V and J genes are TRBV7-2 and TRBJ1-2, with D unresolved. Per the germline V gene, CDR1 is SGHTA and CDR2 is FQGNSA. CDR3 length: 13 residues. Deletions cut 1 base from V and 3 bases from J, with 6 bases between. CDR3 in amino acids: CASSLVRDYGYTF. The CDR3, as DNA: TGTGCCAGCAGCTTAGTCAGAGACTATGGCTACACCTTC.

This clonotype was counted a few times. At one end the junction does not follow the germline gene, possibly because of a read error. V is TRBV7-7 and J is TRBJ2-2; D may be TRBD2 (5 bases). The CDR3 consists of 13 residues. Germline V gene data show CDR1 as SSHAT and CDR2 as FNYEAQ (reference sequence). As DNA, the CDR3 is TGTGCTAGCACGCCGAGGGACACCGGGGAGCTGTTTTTT. This translates into CASTPRDTGELFF.

This clonotype was seen more than once but under ten times. The chain carries TRBV15 and TRBJ2-7, with 9 nucleotides matching TRBD2. CDR1 and CDR2 (germline): LNHNV, YYDKDF (reference sequence). V trimming: 0 bases; J trimming: 5 bases; junction bases outside the gene matches: 14. The CDR3 covers 18 residues. CDR3 DNA sequence: TGTGCCACCAGCAGAGATTCCTCCTCTATAGCGGGAGCCCACGAGCAGTACTTC. Its translation: CATSRDSSSIAGAHEQYF. The whole variable domain, remainder taken from reference TRBV15 and TRBJ2-7, is DAMVIQNPRYQVTQFGKPVTLSCSQTLNHNVMYWYQQKSSQAPKLLFHYYDKDFNNEADTPDNFQSRRPNTSFCFLDIRSPGLGDTAMYLCATSRDSSSIAGAHEQYFGPGTRLTVT.

Many counts were recorded for this clonotype. Germline and junction disagree at one end, which may indicate a read error. The V gene is TRBV19, the J gene TRBJ2-3, with TRBD1 matching over 7 bases. Germline loops: CDR1 LNHDA, CDR2 SQIVND (reference sequence). The length of the CDR3 is 14 residues. The CDR3 sequence: CASSTTGGTDTQYF. The CDR3 DNA is TGTGCCAGCAGTACCACAGGGGGCACAGATACGCAGTATTTT. Looking up the rest from reference TRBV19 and TRBJ2-3 gives the full variable domain: DGGITQSPKYLFRKEGQNVTLSCEQNLNHDAMYWYRQDPGQGLRLIYYSQIVNDFQKGDIAEGYSVSREKKESFPLTVTSAQKNPTAFYLCASSTTGGTDTQYFGPGTRLTVL.

This clonotype was recorded many times. The genes are TRBV27 and TRBJ2-5; 10 positions agree with TRBD1. Per germline, CDR1 MNHEY and CDR2 SMNVEV (reference sequence). This CDR3 contains 16 residues. V dropped 5 bases and J dropped 4; count of bases not matched to a gene: 10. The DNA for the CDR3 is TGTGCCAGCAGTCAAGGACAGGGGGGTTTCTCAGAGACCCAGTACTTC. It is translated as CASSQGQGGFSETQYF.

This clonotype was picked up many times. V gene TRBV7-9 combines with J gene TRBJ2-7; TRBD2 matches 8 bases. Germline CDR1 reads SEHNR; CDR2 reads FQNEAQ (reference sequence). The CDR3 has 17 residues. V lost 2 bases and J lost 7; bases outside the gene matches: 16. CDR3 nucleotide sequence: TGTGCCAGCAGCTTAAGGGAAGGGGCGGGAGGACTGAAGGAGCAGTACTTC. It translates to CASSLREGAGGLKEQYF.

This clonotype has just a few counts. The genes are TRBV6-2 or TRBV6-3 and TRBJ1-4; D gene uncertain. CDR3 length: 15 residues. The V gene lost 4 bases and the J gene lost 8 bases, with 17 bases spanning the gap. Per the germline V gene, CDR1 is MNHEY and CDR2 is SVGEGT. DNA of the CDR3: TGTGCCAGCAGTTTCCGACACACCCAGGAGGAAAAACTGTTTTTT. Translating it yields CASSFRHTQEEKLFF.

The rearrangement joins TRBV6-8 to TRBJ1-1; 9 positions agree with TRBD1. V lost 4 bases and J lost 4; bases outside the gene matches: 7. The CDR3 sequence is 15 residues long. Germline assignment: CDR1 MNHGY and CDR2 SAAAGT. CDR3 loop: CASSSTGGEGTEAFF. CDR3 bases: TGTGCCAGCAGTTCAACAGGGGGCGAGGGCACTGAAGCTTTCTTT.

This clonotype was detected a few times. The chain uses TRBV3-1 and TRBJ2-2, with TRBD2 matching over 9 bases. The length of the CDR3 is 16 residues. Trimming at V came to 4 bases and at J to 3 bases, leaving 6 bases not matched to a gene. Germline CDR1 reads LGHDT; CDR2 reads YNNKEL (reference sequence). Written as DNA, the CDR3 is TGTGCCAGCAGCCCCGGGACTAGCAGACACACCGGGGAGCTGTTTTTT. Protein: CASSPGTSRHTGELFF.

This clonotype was observed a single time. A read error may be the cause here, since a much bigger clone is one base away. This chain uses TRBV30 with TRBJ2-3; D is possibly TRBD2 (6 bases). The DNA end is more similar to TRBJ2-1, so the J call may be wrong. This CDR3 is 13 amino acids long. Germline V CDR1 and CDR2: GTSNPN, SVGIG (reference sequence). In nucleotides, the CDR3 is TGTGCCTGGGGTGTACTAGCCTCGGGAGAGCAGTTCTTC. This sequence encodes CAWGVLASGEQFF.

At least ten counts were recorded for this clonotype. The V gene is TRBV7-8, the J gene TRBJ1-5; D gene ambiguous. Germline values: CDR1 SGHVS, CDR2 FQNEAQ. The CDR3 is 17 amino acids. V lost 5 bases and J lost 2, with 19 bases in between. The chain's CDR3 is CASSAVSAIAGNQPQHF. CDR3 nucleotide sequence: TGTGCCAGCAGCGCGGTTTCTGCGATTGCGGGCAATCAGCCCCAGCATTTT.

The chain employs TRBV20-1 and TRBJ1-4; TRBD1 might be the D (6 bases). The CDR3 sequence is 14 residues long. With 6 bases removed from V and 8 bases from J, the gap between germline ends came to 19 bases. Germline-derived CDR1 and CDR2 are DFQATT and SNEGSKA (reference sequence). Here the CDR3 reads CSAPLWGLSEKLFF. The CDR3 DNA sequence: TGCAGTGCCCCCTTGTGGGGGCTCAGCGAAAAACTGTTTTTT.

This chain uses TRBV19 with TRBJ1-5, with no clear D. V lost 7 bases to trimming and J lost 3 bases, with 13 bases between them. Looked up from germline, CDR1 is LNHDA and CDR2 is SQIVND (reference sequence). CDR3 length: 14 residues. The CDR3 protein is CASKLGTDNQPQHF. CDR3 sequence (DNA): TGTGCCAGTAAACTCGGCACAGACAATCAGCCCCAGCATTTT.

Notes on this clonotype: Mismatch with germline at one junction end may stem from a read error. This chain joins TRBV12-3 or TRBV12-4 and TRBJ2-1; D gene unclear. This CDR3 is built from 15 residues. The chain's CDR3 is CASSLVLGEYNGQFF. CDR3 bases: TGTGCCAGCAGTCTGGTCCTAGGAGAGTACAATGGGCAGTTCTTC.

This clonotype was counted at least ten times. The chain links TRBV5-1 to TRBJ2-7; tentatively, D is TRBD2 (5 bases). This CDR3 contains 13 residues. Trimming took 5 bases from V and 6 from J, leaving 15 bases between them. Germline CDR1 and CDR2: SGHRS and YFSETQ. The CDR3 spells CASRDSGDLEQYF. CDR3 nucleotide sequence: TGCGCCAGCAGGGACTCAGGAGATCTCGAGCAGTACTTC.

This chain links TRBV6-1 with TRBJ2-2; perhaps TRBD2 as D (6 bases). The V gene lost 7 bases and the J gene lost 0 bases, with 30 bases spanning the gap. The CDR3 runs 21 residues. The germline CDR1 and CDR2 sequences are MNHNS and SASEGT. CDR3 region: CASKGFPGGGHAGTNTGELFF. The CDR3 DNA is TGTGCCAGCAAGGGGTTTCCAGGAGGAGGGCACGCGGGAACGAACACCGGGGAGCTGTTTTTT.

The table lists this clonotype with a few counts. Possible read error: a much larger clone is one base away. This chain connects TRBV6-1 to TRBJ1-2, with D perhaps TRBD1 (5 bases). CDR3 length equals 15 residues. Deletions cut 1 base from V and 4 bases from J, with 13 bases between. CDR1 is MNHNS and CDR2 is SASEGT in the germline V gene. CDR3: CASSEGRGRGYGYTF. Here the CDR3 DNA reads TGTGCCAGCAGTGAAGGCCGGGGACGAGGCTATGGCTACACCTTC.

CDR3 in DNA: TGTGCCAGCAGCTTTCGGGGTAAGCAGTTCTTC. Its protein is CASSFRGKQFF. V is TRBV13 and J is TRBJ2-1; TRBD2 might be the D (5 bases). CDR1 is PRHDT, CDR2 FYEKMQ, per germline (reference sequence). The CDR3 extends over 11 amino acids. Trimming left V 3 bases short and J 11 bases short, with 8 bases between.

This clonotype was detected many times. The chain couples TRBV28 to TRBJ1-2, with 8 positions matching TRBD1. This CDR3 has 13 residues. CDR1 and CDR2 (germline): MDHEN, SYDVKM. With V trimmed by 3 bases and J by 13 bases, 10 bases remained unmatched. The CDR3 spells CASSFPLGQGGTF. DNA of the CDR3: TGTGCCAGCAGTTTCCCATTAGGACAGGGTGGCACCTTC.

The table lists this clonotype with many counts. The rearrangement joins TRBV12-3 or TRBV12-4 to TRBJ1-4; 9 bases fit TRBD1. Trimming took 4 bases from V and 4 from J; bases not matched to a gene: 4. The CDR3 runs to 15 residues. Here the CDR3 DNA reads TGTGCCAGCAGTTCAGGGACAGGGAATAATGAAAAACTGTTTTTT. Residues: CASSSGTGNNEKLFF.

The rearrangement joins TRBV10-3 to TRBJ1-5; 8 nucleotides line up with TRBD1. CDR3 length: 15 amino acids. Germline CDR1 reads ENHRY; CDR2 reads SYGVKD. V shed 2 bases, J shed 5 bases, and the junction held 5 bases outside the gene matches. The CDR3 DNA follows: TGTGCCATCAGTGAGCGCGGACAGGGTGATCAGCCCCAGCATTTT. Protein sequence: CAISERGQGDQPQHF.

This clonotype was counted many times. The chain recombines TRBV12-3 or TRBV12-4 with TRBJ2-5; TRBD2 is a possible D gene (7 bases). V gave up 2 bases and J gave up 4 bases, with 14 bases separating them. The CDR3 covers 15 residues. The CDR3 DNA follows: TGTGCCAGCAGTTTAACGTCGGGGGGCCCAGAGACCCAGTACTTC. This gives the protein CASSLTSGGPETQYF.

This clonotype was recorded a few times. The V gene is TRBV5-1, the J gene TRBJ1-3, with a possible D match to TRBD1 (5 bases). Trimming shortened V by 7 bases and J by 4 bases, and 18 bases separated the two germline ends. The germline CDR1 and CDR2 sequences are SGHRS and YFSETQ. CDR3 length: 15 residues. The CDR3 DNA is TGCGCCAGCTCACCCGGAGGGGTGTACGGAAACACCATATATTTT. Translating it yields CASSPGGVYGNTIYF. The full variable domain, rest sourced from reference TRBV5-1 and TRBJ1-3, is KAGVTQTPRYLIKTRGQQVTLSCSPISGHRSVSWYQQTPGQGLQFLFEYFSETQRNKGNFPGRFSGRQFSNSRSEMNVSTLELGDSALYLCASSPGGVYGNTIYFGEGSWLTVV.

This clonotype was picked up many times. This chain joins TRBV7-8 and TRBJ2-2; 12 bases are shared with TRBD2. J lost 4 bases, V lost 6 bases, and 9 bases had no gene match. The CDR3 has 17 residues. From germline, CDR1 is SGHVS and CDR2 FQNEAQ. DNA for the CDR3: TGTGCCAGCAGTCTTAGACTAGCGGGAGTAGGCACCGGGGAGCTGTTTTTT. This gives the protein CASSLRLAGVGTGELFF.

Only a few counts were recorded for this clonotype. The V and J genes are TRBV7-2 and TRBJ2-7, with a weak D call TRBD2 (6 bases). The V end was cut by 3 bases, the J end by 6 bases, with 12 bases between. The CDR3 sequence is 13 residues long. Germline lookup yields CDR1 SGHTA and CDR2 FQGNSA. In nucleotides, the CDR3 is TGTGCCAGCAGCTTTTCGGGGGTTCGCGAGCAGTACTTC. This gives the protein CASSFSGVREQYF.

In its sample, this clonotype was seen a few times. This chain links TRBV5-1 with TRBJ2-3; TRBD2 might be the D (5 bases). The CDR3 runs 16 residues. V lost 0 bases to trimming and J lost 2 bases, with 13 bases between them. CDR1 is SGHRS, CDR2 YFSETQ, per germline. CDR3 nucleotide sequence: TGCGCCAGCAGCTTGGGTACGGGAACCCTCACAGATACGCAGTATTTT. This encodes CASSLGTGTLTDTQYF.

This clonotype was counted at least ten times. The chain is built from TRBV19 and TRBJ2-5; 10 bases agree with TRBD2. The CDR3 length is 15 residues. V was pared by 3 bases and J by 5 bases, with 6 bases of the junction left unmatched. CDR1 is LNHDA and CDR2 is SQIVND in the germline V gene (reference sequence). The CDR3 spells CASSIGSGGRETQYF. The DNA of the CDR3 is TGTGCCAGTAGTATCGGTAGCGGGGGGCGGGAGACCCAGTACTTC.

This clonotype occurred a few times. The chain couples TRBV5-1 to TRBJ2-7, with D hard to call. The CDR3 extends over 13 amino acids. The germline V gene encodes CDR1 SGHRS and CDR2 YFSETQ. V was cut by 5 bases and J by 4 bases, with 13 bases left in between. The CDR3 is CASSRVDGYEQYF. CDR3 nucleotide sequence: TGCGCCAGCAGTCGGGTCGATGGGTACGAGCAGTACTTC.

This clonotype was detected ten times or more. The rearrangement uses TRBV15 and TRBJ2-3; no reliable D call. The CDR3 is made up of 18 amino acids. V dropped 1 base and J dropped 0 bases, with 17 bases sitting between them. Germline CDR1 reads LNHNV; CDR2 reads YYDKDF (reference sequence). CDR3 in amino acids: CATSRVTSQPKSTDTQYF. CDR3 nucleotides: TGTGCCACCAGCAGAGTCACCTCACAACCGAAAAGCACAGATACGCAGTATTTT.